This T cell receptor (beta chain) came from a study of blood T cell repertoires in COVID-19. The study recruited exposed participants who had met a COVID-19 case within 2 weeks before entry. In the source study's methods: Amplifying reference gene primers gave estimates of nucleated cell counts. Sequencing was performed with immunoSEQ multiplex PCR; in TCRdb, only in-frame clones are kept and a portion is missing. V and J calls and clone size follow that table, whereas D and trimming were derived from the DNA. The sample includes 270,000 or so clones, 85% of them seen just once. The V end was cut by 2 bases, the J end by 0 bases, with 13 bases between. The germline V gene encodes CDR1 LNHDA and CDR2 SQIVND (reference sequence). The CDR3 is 16 residues long.

The rearrangement joins TRBV19 to TRBJ1-2, with D possibly being TRBD1 (6 bases). This TCR came from a woman aged 50 to 60 who had been exposed to COVID-19. Sequences were obtained from PBMCs or T cells enriched from blood (not recorded which). The CDR3 region is CASSITTGSPNYGYTF. The DNA for the CDR3 is TGTGCCAGTAGTATAACCACAGGGTCGCCTAACTATGGCTACACCTTC.